These T cell receptor beta chains were read from a single sample in a study of T cell responses to AZD1222 COVID-19 vaccine. TCRdb's copy holds only in-frame clones and misses some; the assay was immunoSEQ multiplex PCR. The sample holds approximately 100,000 clones, around 94% seen once. The material was peripheral blood, obtained on day 0 of AZD1222 vaccination. The receptors come from an adult in good health. Each CDR3 is given with its conserved first and last residue. The D gene is left open where the match is weak. Only some rows state a clone size, as once, few, many or a class for expanded clones.

abundance	v_gene	j_gene	d_gene	CDR3nt	CDR3aa
NA	TRBV19	TRBJ1-5	TRBD1	TGTGCCAGTAGTGCTACCGGGACAGGGGTCAGAGGCAATCAGCCCCAGCATTTT	CASSATGTGVRGNQPQHF
NA	TRBV12-3/TRBV12-4	TRBJ1-2	NA	TGTGCCAGCAGTTTAGTTGGGGGGTATGGCTACACCTTC	CASSLVGGYGYTF
NA	TRBV13	TRBJ1-6	NA	TGTGCCAGCAGCTCAAGCCCCAGGGTATACAATTCACCCCTCCACTTT	CASSSSPRVYNSPLHF
NA	TRBV12-2	TRBJ1-6	NA	TGTGCAAGTCGCTTTCCCGGACAGACCTATAATTCACCCCTCCACTTT	CASRFPGQTYNSPLHF
NA	TRBV4-1	TRBJ1-3	NA	TGCGCCAGCAGCCAAGGTGGTAGGGGAAACTCTGGAAACACCATATATTTT	CASSQGGRGNSGNTIYF
NA	TRBV11-3	TRBJ2-6	NA	TGTGCCAGCACTGGGGCCAACGTCCTGACTTTC	CASTGANVLTF
once	TRBV5-1	TRBJ1-2	NA	TGCGCCAGCAGCTCGAATGGGGGCTACACCTTC	CASSSNGGYTF
NA	TRBV20-1	TRBJ2-7	NA	TGCAGTGCCAACCGTCGTGGCGAGCAGTACTTC	CSANRRGEQYF
NA	TRBV5-6	TRBJ2-7	NA	TGTGCCAGCAGCTTGGCCGGCATGTCCTACGAGCAGTACTTC	CASSLAGMSYEQYF
NA	TRBV7-8	TRBJ2-7	TRBD2	TGTGCCAGCAGCTTAGCGGGACTAGCGTCCATCTACGAGCAGTACTTC	CASSLAGLASIYEQYF
NA	TRBV18	TRBJ1-2	NA	TGTGCCAGCTCACCACAGACCGACCCTAACTATGGCTACACCTTC	CASSPQTDPNYGYTF
NA	TRBV6-2/TRBV6-3	TRBJ1-5	NA	TGTGCCAGCAGTTACTCGATACTTACGGGACAGCCCCAGCATTTT	CASSYSILTGQPQHF
NA	TRBV7-3	TRBJ2-1	NA	TGTGCCAGGGGGACTACCGGACAGGCGGGGCAGTTCTTC	CARGTTGQAGQFF
NA	TRBV28	TRBJ1-2	NA	TGTGCCAGCAGTCCCCGAAGGGAACGGGGTGGCTACACCTTC	CASSPRRERGGYTF
NA	TRBV19	TRBJ1-5	TRBD1	TGTGCCAGCCGCTTCGGGGACAGGGGCAGCAATCAGCCTCAGCATTTT	CASRFGDRGSNQPQHF
NA	TRBV3-1/TRBV3-2	TRBJ2-2	NA	TGTGCCAGCAGCCTAAAGGGGGGCGGGACCGGGGAGCTGTTTTTT	CASSLKGGGTGELFF
NA	TRBV3-1/TRBV3-2	TRBJ2-1	NA	TGTGCCAGCAGCCAAGATATATCGGGGCAGTTCTTC	CASSQDISGQFF
NA	TRBV12-3/TRBV12-4	TRBJ1-2	TRBD1	TGTGCCAGCAGTTATTCAGGGGGCTATGGCTACACCTTC	CASSYSGGYGYTF
NA	TRBV6-2/TRBV6-3	TRBJ1-5	NA	TGTGCCAGCAGTTACTGGGGGGTGGCCAATCAGCCCCAGCATTTT	CASSYWGVANQPQHF
NA	TRBV5-1	TRBJ2-2	TRBD2	TGCGCCAGCAGCACCGGAATGGGACTAGCGGGAGGGAACACCGGGGAGCTGTTTTTT	CASSTGMGLAGGNTGELFF
NA	TRBV27	TRBJ1-3	TRBD1	TGTGCCAGCAGTTTATACGCGGGCCGGACAGGGGACGGAAACACCATATATTTT	CASSLYAGRTGDGNTIYF
NA	TRBV19	TRBJ2-7	NA	TGTGCCACTGCCCCCGGAGAGCTTTACGAGCAGTACTTC	CATAPGELYEQYF
NA	TRBV5-1	TRBJ1-2	NA	TGCGCCAGCAGCTTGGACGGCAGGGACTATGGCTACACCTTC	CASSLDGRDYGYTF
NA	TRBV27	TRBJ2-7	NA	TGTGCCAGCAGTTCAGGGACACTCAATTACGAGCAGTACTTC	CASSSGTLNYEQYF
NA	TRBV5-6	TRBJ2-7	NA	TGTGCCAGCAGCTTGTACAGGGCCTACGAGCAGTACTTC	CASSLYRAYEQYF
NA	TRBV19	TRBJ1-1	NA	TGTGCCAGTAGTCTCACAGTATACACTGAAGCTTTCTTT	CASSLTVYTEAFF
NA	TRBV18	TRBJ1-1	NA	TGTGCCAGCTCACCAAGACAAGATCGTCTGAAAGCTTTCTTT	CASSPRQDRLKAFF
once	TRBV6-2/TRBV6-3	TRBJ2-3	NA	TGTGCCAGCAGTACAAACCGGGACCTCAGGAAGTATTTT	CASSTNRDLRKYF
NA	TRBV19	TRBJ2-1	NA	TGTGCCAGTAGTATAGAGGGGCCGCATGCCCTACTTTCTGAGCAGTTCTTC	CASSIEGPHALLSEQFF
NA	TRBV4-3	TRBJ2-2	TRBD1	TGCGCCAGCAGCCACACAGGGGGCAGGACCGGGGAGCTGTTTTTT	CASSHTGGRTGELFF
NA	TRBV7-9	TRBJ1-1	NA	TGTGCCAGCAGCTTAGCTGAGAACACTGAAGCTTTCTTT	CASSLAENTEAFF
NA	TRBV18	TRBJ1-1	TRBD1	TGTGCCAGCTCCCCAAAAAGGGGGCGCGGCACTGAAGCTTTCTTT	CASSPKRGRGTEAFF
NA	TRBV6-5	TRBJ1-2	NA	TGTGCCAGCAGTTACTCGGCGGTAGGGTTGGATGGCTACACCTTC	CASSYSAVGLDGYTF
once	TRBV3-1/TRBV3-2	TRBJ2-1	TRBD2	TGTGCCAGCAGCCAAGACACTAGCGGGGTTACTTACAATGAGCAGTTCTTC	CASSQDTSGVTYNEQFF
NA	TRBV7-9	TRBJ1-1	NA	TGTGCCAGCAGCGGTAAGGGGTACACTGAAGCTTTCTTT	CASSGKGYTEAFF
NA	TRBV6-1	TRBJ2-5	NA	TGTGCCAGCAGTGGTATGAGCGGCCGGTACCAAGAGACCCAGTACTTC	CASSGMSGRYQETQYF
NA	TRBV4-3	TRBJ1-1	NA	TGCGCCAGCAGCCAAGATCTCCGGGGGAACACTGAAGCTTTCTTT	CASSQDLRGNTEAFF
NA	TRBV7-9	TRBJ1-5	NA	TGTGCCAGCAGCTCAGAGGACAGTCAGCCCCAGCATTTT	CASSSEDSQPQHF
NA	TRBV7-8	TRBJ1-1	NA	TGTGCCAGCAGCTCGGGAGGGTTTCAGGCTTTCTTT	CASSSGGFQAFF
NA	TRBV11-3	TRBJ1-5	NA	TGTGCCAGCAGCTTACAGGGGAATCAGCCCCAGCATTTT	CASSLQGNQPQHF
NA	TRBV15	TRBJ2-1	NA	TGTGCCACCAGGTCCGGGACCCCGTTGGGAATCACCTACAATGAGCAGTTCTTC	CATRSGTPLGITYNEQFF
once	TRBV7-8	TRBJ2-1	NA	TGTGCCAGCAGCACCGGGACTCCTCCCTCAGCAGAGCAGTTCTTC	CASSTGTPPSAEQFF
NA	TRBV7-3	TRBJ1-6	NA	TGTGCCAGCAGCCGCGACCAGGTGGATTCACCCCTCCACTTT	CASSRDQVDSPLHF
NA	TRBV2	TRBJ2-7	NA	TGTGCCAGCAGCACCGGGACCTCCTACGAGCAGTACTTC	CASSTGTSYEQYF
NA	TRBV18	TRBJ1-1	TRBD1	TGTGCCAGCTCACTAAGACAGGGGTCTTCGAACACTGAAGCTTTCTTT	CASSLRQGSSNTEAFF
NA	TRBV5-1	TRBJ1-2	TRBD1	TGCGCCAGCAGCGTAGGGACAGGGGGAGACTATGGCTACACCTTC	CASSVGTGGDYGYTF
NA	TRBV5-1	TRBJ1-2	NA	TGCGCCAGCAGCTTGGAGTCGGCTGGCTACACCTTC	CASSLESAGYTF
NA	TRBV5-1	TRBJ2-1	TRBD2	TGCGCCAGCAGCTTAGATACCGGGACTAGCGGGAGGGATGAGCAGTTCTTC	CASSLDTGTSGRDEQFF
NA	TRBV7-3	TRBJ2-3	TRBD1	TGTGCCAGCAGCCTGGGACAGGGTCATGCAGATACGCAGTATTTT	CASSLGQGHADTQYF
NA	TRBV3-1/TRBV3-2	TRBJ2-7	NA	TGTGCCCTTTACAGGGAACTCTCCTACGAGCAGTACTTC	CALYRELSYEQYF
NA	TRBV10-1	TRBJ2-3	NA	TGCGCCAGCAGTGCCCCAAGCGGAAAAGGGAGAGATACGCAGTATTTT	CASSAPSGKGRDTQYF
NA	TRBV9	TRBJ1-6	NA	TGTGCCAGCAGCGTAGGGCACGTTAATTCACCCCTCCACTTT	CASSVGHVNSPLHF
NA	TRBV19	TRBJ2-7	NA	TGTGCCAGTAGTGAGGGGCCGTCCTACGAGCAGTACTTC	CASSEGPSYEQYF
NA	TRBV5-6	TRBJ1-6	NA	TGTGCCAGCAGCTTGGTCCAGGGGACGATCTATAATTCACCCCTCCACTTT	CASSLVQGTIYNSPLHF
NA	TRBV5-1	TRBJ1-1	TRBD1	TGCGCCAGCAGCCAGGACAGGGGTGAAGCTTTCTTT	CASSQDRGEAFF
NA	TRBV19	TRBJ1-2	NA	TGTGCCAGTAGTATCTCGGGCGGTCCCTATGGCTACACCTTC	CASSISGGPYGYTF
NA	TRBV12-3/TRBV12-4	TRBJ2-1	NA	TGTGCCAGCAGTCCACAGGAAGGTATTGAGCAGTTCTTC	CASSPQEGIEQFF
NA	TRBV19	TRBJ1-5	NA	TGTGCCAGTAGTATTCTGGACCGGGCGCTATATCAGCCCCAGCATTTT	CASSILDRALYQPQHF
NA	TRBV5-1	TRBJ1-3	NA	TGCGCCAGCAGCTTGGGGGAGAGCTCTGGAAACACCATATATTTT	CASSLGESSGNTIYF